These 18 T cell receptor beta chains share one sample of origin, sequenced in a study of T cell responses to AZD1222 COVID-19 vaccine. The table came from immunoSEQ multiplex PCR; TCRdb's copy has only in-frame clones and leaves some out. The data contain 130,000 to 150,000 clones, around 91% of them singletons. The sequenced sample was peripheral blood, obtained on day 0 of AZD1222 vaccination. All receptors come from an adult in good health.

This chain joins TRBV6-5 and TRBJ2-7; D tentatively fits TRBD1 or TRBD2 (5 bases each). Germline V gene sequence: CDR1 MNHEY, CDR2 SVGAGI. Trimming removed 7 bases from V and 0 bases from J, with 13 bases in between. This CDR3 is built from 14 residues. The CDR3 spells CASMGRMSSYEQYF. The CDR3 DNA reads TGTGCCAGCATGGGACGGATGAGCTCCTACGAGCAGTACTTC.

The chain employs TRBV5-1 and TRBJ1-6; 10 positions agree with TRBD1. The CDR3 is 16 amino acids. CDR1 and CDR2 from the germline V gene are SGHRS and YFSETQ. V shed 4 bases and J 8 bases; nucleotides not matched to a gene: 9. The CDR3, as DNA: TGCGCCAGCAGCCCGGGGGACAGGGGCTTTTATTCACCCCTCCACTTT. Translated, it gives CASSPGDRGFYSPLHF.

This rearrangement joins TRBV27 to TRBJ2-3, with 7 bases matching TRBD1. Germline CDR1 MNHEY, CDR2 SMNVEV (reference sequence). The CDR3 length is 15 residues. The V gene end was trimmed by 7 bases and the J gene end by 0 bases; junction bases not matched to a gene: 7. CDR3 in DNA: TGTGCCAGCAACCACCGGGACAGCAGCACAGATACGCAGTATTTT. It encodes CASNHRDSSTDTQYF.

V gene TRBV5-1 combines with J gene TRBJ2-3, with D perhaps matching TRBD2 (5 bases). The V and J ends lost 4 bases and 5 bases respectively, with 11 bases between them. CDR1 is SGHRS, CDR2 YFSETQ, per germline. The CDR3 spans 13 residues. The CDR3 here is CASSHGDGDTQYF. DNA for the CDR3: TGCGCCAGCAGCCACGGGGATGGAGATACGCAGTATTTT.

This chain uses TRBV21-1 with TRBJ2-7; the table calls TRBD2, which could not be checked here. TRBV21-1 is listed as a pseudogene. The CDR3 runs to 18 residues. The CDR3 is CASSPGLAGGNSSYEQYF. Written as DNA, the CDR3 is TGTGCCAGCAGCCCCGGACTAGCGGGAGGGAATAGCTCCTACGAGCAGTACTTC.

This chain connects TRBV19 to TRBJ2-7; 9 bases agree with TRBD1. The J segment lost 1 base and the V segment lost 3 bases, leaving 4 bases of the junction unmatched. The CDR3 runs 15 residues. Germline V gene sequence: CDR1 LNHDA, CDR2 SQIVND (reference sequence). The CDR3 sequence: CASSMGQGGSYEQYF. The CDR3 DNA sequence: TGTGCCAGTAGTATGGGACAGGGAGGTTCCTACGAGCAGTACTTC.

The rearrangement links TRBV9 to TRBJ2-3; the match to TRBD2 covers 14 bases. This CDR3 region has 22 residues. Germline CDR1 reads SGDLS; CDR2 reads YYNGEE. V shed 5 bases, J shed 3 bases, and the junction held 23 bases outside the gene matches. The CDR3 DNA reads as TGTGCCAGCAGTCGTAGGGGTGGGACTAGCGGGAGTTGGCAACGCGGTACAGATACGCAGTATTTT. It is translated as CASSRRGGTSGSWQRGTDTQYF.

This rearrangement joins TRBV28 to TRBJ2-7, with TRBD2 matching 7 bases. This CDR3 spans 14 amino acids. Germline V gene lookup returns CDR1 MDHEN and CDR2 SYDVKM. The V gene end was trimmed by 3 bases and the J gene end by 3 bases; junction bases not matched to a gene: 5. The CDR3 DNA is TGTGCCAGCAGTTTGCCCGGGAGGATCTACGAGCAGTACTTC. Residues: CASSLPGRIYEQYF.

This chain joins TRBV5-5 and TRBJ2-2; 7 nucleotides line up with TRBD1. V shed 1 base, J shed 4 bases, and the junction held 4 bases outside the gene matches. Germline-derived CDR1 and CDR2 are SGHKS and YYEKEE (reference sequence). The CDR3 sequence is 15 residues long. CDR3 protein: CASSLNTGATGELFF. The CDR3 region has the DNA TGTGCCAGCAGCTTGAATACAGGGGCCACCGGGGAGCTGTTTTTT.

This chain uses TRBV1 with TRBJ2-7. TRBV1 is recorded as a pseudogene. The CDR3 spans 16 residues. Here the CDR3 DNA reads TGCACCAGCAGCCAAGATCCGGGCAGAAAATGGTACGAGCAGTACTTC. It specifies CTSSQDPGRKWYEQYF.

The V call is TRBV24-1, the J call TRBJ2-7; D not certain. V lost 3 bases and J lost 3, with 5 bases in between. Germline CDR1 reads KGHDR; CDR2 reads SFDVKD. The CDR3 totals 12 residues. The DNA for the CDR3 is TGTGCCACCAGTGATAACGACTACGAGCAGTACTTC. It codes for CATSDNDYEQYF.

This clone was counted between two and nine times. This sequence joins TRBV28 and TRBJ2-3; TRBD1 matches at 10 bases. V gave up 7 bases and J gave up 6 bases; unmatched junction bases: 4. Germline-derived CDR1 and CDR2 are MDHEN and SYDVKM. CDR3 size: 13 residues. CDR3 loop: CASNRQGADTQYF. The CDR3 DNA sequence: TGTGCCAGCAATCGACAGGGGGCGGATACGCAGTATTTT.

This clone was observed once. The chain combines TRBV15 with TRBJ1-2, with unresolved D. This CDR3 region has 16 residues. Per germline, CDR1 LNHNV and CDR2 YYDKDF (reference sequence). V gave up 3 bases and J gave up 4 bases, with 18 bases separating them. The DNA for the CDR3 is TGTGCCACCAGCAGCCTTTTCAATGAGGGTTCCTATGGCTACACCTTC. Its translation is CATSSLFNEGSYGYTF.

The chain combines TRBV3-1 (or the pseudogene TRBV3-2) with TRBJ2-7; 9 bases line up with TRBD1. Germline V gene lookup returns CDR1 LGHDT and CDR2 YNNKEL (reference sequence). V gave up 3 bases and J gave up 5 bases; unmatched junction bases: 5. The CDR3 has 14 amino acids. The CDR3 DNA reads TGTGCCAGCAGCCAGCCGGGACAGGGCCACGAGCAGTACTTC. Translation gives CASSQPGQGHEQYF.

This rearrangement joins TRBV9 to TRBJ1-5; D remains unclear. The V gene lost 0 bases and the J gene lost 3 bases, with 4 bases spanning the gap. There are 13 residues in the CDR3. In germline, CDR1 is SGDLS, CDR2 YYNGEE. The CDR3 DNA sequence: TGTGCCAGCAGCGTAGGCAACAATCAGCCCCAGCATTTT. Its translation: CASSVGNNQPQHF.

DNA for the CDR3: TGTGCCAGCAGCTCCCCCGCTTCCGGGGATGAGCAGTACTTC. As protein: CASSSPASGDEQYF. The gene calls are TRBV11-2 and TRBJ2-7; TRBD2 might be the D (5 bases). This CDR3 spans 14 amino acids. The V gene lost 4 bases and the J gene lost 7 bases, with 17 bases spanning the gap. The germline gives CDR1 SGHAT, CDR2 FQNNGV.

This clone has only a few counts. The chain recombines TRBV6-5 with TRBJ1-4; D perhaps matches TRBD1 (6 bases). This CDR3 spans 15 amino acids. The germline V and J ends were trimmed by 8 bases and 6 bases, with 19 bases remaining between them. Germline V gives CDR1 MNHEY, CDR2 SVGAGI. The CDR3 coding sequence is TGTGCCAGCTCATTAAACCAGGGGTTGTATGAAAAACTGTTTTTT. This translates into CASSLNQGLYEKLFF.

The chain's CDR3 is CASSQDWGNTGELFF. The CDR3 region has the DNA TGCGCCAGCAGCCAAGATTGGGGAAACACCGGGGAGCTGTTTTTT. The genes are TRBV4-3 and TRBJ2-2; D gene ambiguous. The ends were cut back, 0 bases at V and 2 bases at J, with 7 bases in the middle. CDR3 length: 15 amino acids. Germline V gene sequence: CDR1 LGHNA, CDR2 YSLEER.